The present T cell receptor beta chain was sequenced within a study of cytomegalovirus exposure and HLA in healthy donors. This CDR3 has 13 amino acids. Deletions cut 1 base from V and 5 bases from J, with 9 bases between. Germline CDR1 and CDR2: SQVTM and ANQGSEA. Both 60 Vbeta primers and 13 Jbeta primers went into the PCR. Clones were read by immunoSEQ multiplex PCR, and TCRdb kept only the in-frame ones, dropping some. The sample gives 80,000 to 130,000 clones, more than 75% of which show up once; 3.5% to 4% is in the top ten. The clonotype originates from a woman between 45 and 60 years old in good health and CMV-seropositive. This chain joins TRBV29-1 and TRBJ1-5; D unresolved. Sequences were obtained from PBMCs. The CDR3 sequence: CSVEVDSDQPQHF. The DNA for the CDR3 is TGCAGCGTTGAAGTCGACTCCGATCAGCCCCAGCATTTT.